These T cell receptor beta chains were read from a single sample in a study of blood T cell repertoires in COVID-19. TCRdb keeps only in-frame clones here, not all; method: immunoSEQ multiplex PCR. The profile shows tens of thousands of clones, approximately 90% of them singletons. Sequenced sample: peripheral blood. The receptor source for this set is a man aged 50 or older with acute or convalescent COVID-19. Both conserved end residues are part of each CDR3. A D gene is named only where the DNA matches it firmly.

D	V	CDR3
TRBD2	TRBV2	CASSEGGRGSRETQYF
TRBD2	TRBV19	CASSRAGGNTGELFF
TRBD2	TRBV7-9	CASSDRLAGDYETQYF
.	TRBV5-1	CASSPTAGSTDTQYF
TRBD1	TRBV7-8	CASGPGQGYGYTF
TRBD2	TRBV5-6	CASTLFGTSGRNEQFF
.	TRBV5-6	CASSFYGSPYGYTF
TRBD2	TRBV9	CASSSNGGFNEQFF
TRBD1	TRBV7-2	CASSPGTGGDTQYF
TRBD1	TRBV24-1	CATSGTGINQPQHF
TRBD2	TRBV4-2	CASSPTYASGRAETGELFF
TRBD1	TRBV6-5	CASSSRGGLSGYTF
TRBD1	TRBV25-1	CASSVGQGEYGYTF
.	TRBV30	CAWTWGGNGYTF
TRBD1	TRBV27	CATGGLYNEQFF
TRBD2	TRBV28	CASSSIRGGQGRMETQYF